This T cell receptor (beta chain) was sequenced during a study of TIL therapy for anti-PD-1-resistant metastatic lung cancer. The immunoSEQ assay was v3. Data came from immunoSEQ multiplex PCR; TCRdb stores just in-frame clones and leaves some out. The sample carries 45,000 to 60,000 clones, less than 85% recorded once. V lost 6 bases to trimming and J lost 3 bases; unmatched junction nucleotides: 7. The germline gives CDR1 LNHDA, CDR2 SQIVND (reference sequence). The CDR3 loop spans 15 amino acids. In its sample, this clone was seen many times. Its antigen is as yet unknown. Regarding the study as a whole: This highly selected cohort may not generalize to typical lung cancer patients.

Time point of the sample: pre-treatment sample, taken before nivolumab and TIL therapy. Most excised metastases sampled were pleural nodules or supraclavicular lymph nodes. Stage 4 NSCLC adults joined between 2017 and 2020. V is TRBV19 and J is TRBJ1-4; 7 positions agree with TRBD1. This sample comprised tumor tissue, obtained at baseline. The sequence was collected from a person between 25 and 79 years old with non-small cell lung cancer. CDR3 protein: CASSLRDRPNEKLFF. CDR3 nucleotide sequence: TGTGCCAGTAGCCTGAGGGACAGACCTAATGAAAAACTGTTTTTT.